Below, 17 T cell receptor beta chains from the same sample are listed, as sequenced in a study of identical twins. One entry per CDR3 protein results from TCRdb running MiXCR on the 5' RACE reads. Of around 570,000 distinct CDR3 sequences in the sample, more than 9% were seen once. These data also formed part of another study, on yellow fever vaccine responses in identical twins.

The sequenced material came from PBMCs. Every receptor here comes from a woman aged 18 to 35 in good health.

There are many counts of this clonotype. CDR3 sequence (DNA): TGTGCCAGCAGCTGGGAGTTGCGGGGGAACTACGAGCAGTACTTC. Translating gives CASSWELRGNYEQYF. The chain combines TRBV5-6 with TRBJ2-7; 7 bases line up with TRBD2. Germline V gives CDR1 SGHDT, CDR2 YYEEEE. The CDR3 has 15 amino acids. The V gene end was trimmed by 3 bases and the J gene end by 3 bases; junction bases not matched to a gene: 9.

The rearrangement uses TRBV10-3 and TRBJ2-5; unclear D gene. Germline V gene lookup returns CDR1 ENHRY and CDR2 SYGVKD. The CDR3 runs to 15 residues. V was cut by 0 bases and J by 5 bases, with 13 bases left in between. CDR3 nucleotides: TGTGCCATCAGTGAGTCGAGTTCAAGCGCGGAGACCCAGTACTTC. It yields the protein CAISESSSSAETQYF.

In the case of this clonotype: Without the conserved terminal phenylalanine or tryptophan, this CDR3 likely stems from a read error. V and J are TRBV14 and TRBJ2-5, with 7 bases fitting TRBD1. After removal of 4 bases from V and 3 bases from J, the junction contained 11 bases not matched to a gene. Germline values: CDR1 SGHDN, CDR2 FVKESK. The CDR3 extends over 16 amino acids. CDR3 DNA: TGTGCCAGCAGCCCCCAGCCCAAAGACAGGGAAGAGACCCAGTACTCC. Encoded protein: CASSPQPKDREETQYS.

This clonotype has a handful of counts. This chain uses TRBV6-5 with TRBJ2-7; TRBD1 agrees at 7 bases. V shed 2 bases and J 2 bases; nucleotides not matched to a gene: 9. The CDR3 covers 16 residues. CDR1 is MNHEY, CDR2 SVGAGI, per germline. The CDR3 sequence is CASSYPPDRATYEQYF. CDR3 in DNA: TGTGCCAGCAGTTACCCCCCCGACAGGGCGACCTACGAGCAGTACTTC.

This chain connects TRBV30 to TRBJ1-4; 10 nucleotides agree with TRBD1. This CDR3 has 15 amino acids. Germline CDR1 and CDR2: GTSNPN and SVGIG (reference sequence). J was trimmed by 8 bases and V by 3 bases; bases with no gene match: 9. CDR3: CAWRGLATGGEKLFF. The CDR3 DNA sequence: TGTGCCTGGAGGGGACTAGCGACAGGGGGCGAAAAACTGTTTTTT. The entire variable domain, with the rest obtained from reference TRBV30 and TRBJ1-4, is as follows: SQTIHQWPATLVQPVGSPLSLECTVEGTSNPNLYWYRQAAGRGLQLLFYSVGIGQISSEVPQNLSASRPQDRQFILSSKKLLLSDSGFYLCAWRGLATGGEKLFFGSGTQLSVL.

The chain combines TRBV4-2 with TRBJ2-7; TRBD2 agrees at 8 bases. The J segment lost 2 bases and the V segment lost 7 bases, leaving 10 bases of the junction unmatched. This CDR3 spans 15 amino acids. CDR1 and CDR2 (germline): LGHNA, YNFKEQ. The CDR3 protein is CASKRELAGTYEQYF. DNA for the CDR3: TGTGCCAGCAAAAGGGAGCTAGCGGGTACCTACGAGCAGTACTTC.

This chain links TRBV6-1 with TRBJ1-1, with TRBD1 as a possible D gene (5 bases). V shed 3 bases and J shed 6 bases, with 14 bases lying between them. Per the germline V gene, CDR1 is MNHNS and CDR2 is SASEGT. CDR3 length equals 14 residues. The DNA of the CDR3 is TGTGCCAGCAGTGATACGGTGGCAGGGCCTGAAGCTTTCTTT. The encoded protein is CASSDTVAGPEAFF.

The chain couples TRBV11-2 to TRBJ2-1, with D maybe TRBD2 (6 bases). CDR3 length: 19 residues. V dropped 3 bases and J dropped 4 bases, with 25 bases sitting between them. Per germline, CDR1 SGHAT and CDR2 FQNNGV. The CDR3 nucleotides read TGTGCCAGCAGCTTTCTCGGCCGTACTCGGACTACCCTGTACAATGAGCAGTTCTTC. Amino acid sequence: CASSFLGRTRTTLYNEQFF.

The CDR3 coding sequence is TGTGCCAGCAGCTTAGACGTTGCGGGACTAGTTGTCTATGAGCAGTTCTTC. Its protein product is CASSLDVAGLVVYEQFF. The chain carries TRBV11-2 and TRBJ2-1; TRBD2 matches 8 bases. CDR1 and CDR2 from the germline V gene are SGHAT and FQNNGV. Trimming cost V 0 bases and J 8 bases; bases outside gene matches: 12. This CDR3 is 17 amino acids long. Combining the CDR3 with reference TRBV11-2 and TRBJ2-1 gives the whole variable domain EAGVAQSPRYKIIEKRQSVAFWCNPISGHATLYWYQQILGQGPKLLIQFQNNGVVDDSQLPKDRFSAERLKGVDSTLKIQPAKLEDSAVYLCASSLDVAGLVVYEQFFGPGTRLTVL.

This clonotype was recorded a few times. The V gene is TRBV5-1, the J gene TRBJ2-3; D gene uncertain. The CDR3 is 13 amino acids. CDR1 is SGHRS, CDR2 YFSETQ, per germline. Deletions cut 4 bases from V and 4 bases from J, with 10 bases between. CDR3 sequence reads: CASSKEVADTQYF. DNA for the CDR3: TGCGCCAGCAGCAAGGAAGTTGCAGATACGCAGTATTTT.

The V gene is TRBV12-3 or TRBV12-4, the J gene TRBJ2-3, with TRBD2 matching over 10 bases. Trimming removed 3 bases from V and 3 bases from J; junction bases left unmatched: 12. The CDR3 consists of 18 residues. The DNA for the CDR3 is TGTGCCAGCAGTTTGGATCCCGCTAGCGGGAGTTGGACAGATACGCAGTATTTT. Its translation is CASSLDPASGSWTDTQYF.

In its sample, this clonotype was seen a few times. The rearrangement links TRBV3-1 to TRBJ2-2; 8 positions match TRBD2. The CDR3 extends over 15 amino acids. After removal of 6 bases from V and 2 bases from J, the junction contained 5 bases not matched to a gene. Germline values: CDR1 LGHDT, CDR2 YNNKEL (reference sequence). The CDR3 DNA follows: TGTGCCAGCAGTCGGACTAGCAGTAACACCGGGGAGCTGTTTTTT. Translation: CASSRTSSNTGELFF.

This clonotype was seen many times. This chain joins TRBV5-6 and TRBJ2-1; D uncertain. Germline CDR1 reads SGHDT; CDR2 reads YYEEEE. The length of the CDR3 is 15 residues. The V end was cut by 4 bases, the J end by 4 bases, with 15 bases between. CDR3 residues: CASSRIGVGYNEQFF. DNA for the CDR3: TGTGCCAGCAGCCGGATAGGAGTGGGGTACAATGAGCAGTTCTTC.

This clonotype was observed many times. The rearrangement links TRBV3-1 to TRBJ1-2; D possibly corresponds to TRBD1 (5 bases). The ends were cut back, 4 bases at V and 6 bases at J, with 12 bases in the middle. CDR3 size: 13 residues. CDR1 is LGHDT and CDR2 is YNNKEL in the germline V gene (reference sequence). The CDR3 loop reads CASSRGAVDGYTF. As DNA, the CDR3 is TGTGCCAGCAGCCGGGGCGCCGTTGATGGCTACACCTTC.

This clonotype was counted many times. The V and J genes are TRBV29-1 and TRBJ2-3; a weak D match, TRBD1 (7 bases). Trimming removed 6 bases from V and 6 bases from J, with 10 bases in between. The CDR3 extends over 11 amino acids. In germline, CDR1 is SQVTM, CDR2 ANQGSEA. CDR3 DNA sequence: TGCAGCGTCGCAGGGGGGGATACGCAGTATTTT. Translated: CSVAGGDTQYF.

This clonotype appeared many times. CDR3 sequence reads: CASSSLADNEQFF. The CDR3 DNA reads as TGTGCCAGCAGTTCACTAGCGGACAATGAGCAGTTCTTC. The chain joins TRBV27 to TRBJ2-1; TRBD2 matches 8 bases. Per germline, CDR1 MNHEY and CDR2 SMNVEV (reference sequence). The length of the CDR3 is 13 residues. Losses at the gene ends were 4 bases for V and 5 bases for J; bases not matched to a gene: 1.

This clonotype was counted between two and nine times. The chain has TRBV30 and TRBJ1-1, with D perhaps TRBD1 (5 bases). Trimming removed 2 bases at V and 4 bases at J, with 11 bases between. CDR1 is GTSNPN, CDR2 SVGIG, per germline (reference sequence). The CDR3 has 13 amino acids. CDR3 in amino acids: CAWSSGFGTEAFF. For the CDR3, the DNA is TGTGCCTGGAGTTCAGGGTTCGGCACTGAAGCTTTCTTT.